This T cell receptor beta chain was identified in a study of blood T cell repertoires in COVID-19. The CDR3 loop spans 13 amino acids. The J segment lost 8 bases and the V segment lost 6 bases, leaving 2 bases of the junction unmatched. In the authors' workflow: For nucleated cells, counts were estimated from reference gene primer amplification. Repertoires were generated with immunoSEQ multiplex PCR, while TCRdb's copy carries only in-frame clones and drops some. From that table come the V and J calls and clone size; the DNA was used to work out D and trimming. The data contain over 75,000 clones, around four fifths of them singletons. This clone was seen only once.

This chain uses TRBV12-3 or TRBV12-4 with TRBJ1-6; 9 positions match TRBD1. The TCR sequence derives from a human donor in a cohort sampled during active COVID-19. The sample taken for sequencing was peripheral blood. CDR3 residues: CASRDRGDSPLHF. The CDR3 coding sequence is TGTGCCAGCAGGGACAGGGGTGATTCACCCCTCCACTTT.